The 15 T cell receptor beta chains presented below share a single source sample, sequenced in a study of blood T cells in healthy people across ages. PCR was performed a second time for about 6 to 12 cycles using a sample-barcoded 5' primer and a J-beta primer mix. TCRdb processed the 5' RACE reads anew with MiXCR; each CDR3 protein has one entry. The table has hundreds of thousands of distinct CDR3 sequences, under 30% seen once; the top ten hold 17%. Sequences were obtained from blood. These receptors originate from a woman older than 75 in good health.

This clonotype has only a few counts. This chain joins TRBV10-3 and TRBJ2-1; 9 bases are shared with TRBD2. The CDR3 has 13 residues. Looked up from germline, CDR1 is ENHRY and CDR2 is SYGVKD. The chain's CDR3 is CGIGRGGIREQFF. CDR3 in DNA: TGTGGTATCGGGCGGGGGGGCATCAGGGAGCAGTTCTTC.

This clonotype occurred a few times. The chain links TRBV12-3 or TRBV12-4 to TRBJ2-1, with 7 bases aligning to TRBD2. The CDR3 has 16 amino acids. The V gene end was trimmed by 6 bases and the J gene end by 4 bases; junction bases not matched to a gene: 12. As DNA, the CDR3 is TGTGCCAGCAGACCCAGCGGGCGGGGGACTTACAATGAGCAGTTCTTC. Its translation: CASRPSGRGTYNEQFF.

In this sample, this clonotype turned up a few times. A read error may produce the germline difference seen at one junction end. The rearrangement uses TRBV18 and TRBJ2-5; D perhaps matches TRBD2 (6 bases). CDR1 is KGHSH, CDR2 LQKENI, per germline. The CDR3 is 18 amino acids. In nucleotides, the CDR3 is TGTGCCGGCTCACCGATCTTTGTTGCGGGGACCTCCCAAGAGACCCAGTACTTC. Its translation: CAGSPIFVAGTSQETQYF.

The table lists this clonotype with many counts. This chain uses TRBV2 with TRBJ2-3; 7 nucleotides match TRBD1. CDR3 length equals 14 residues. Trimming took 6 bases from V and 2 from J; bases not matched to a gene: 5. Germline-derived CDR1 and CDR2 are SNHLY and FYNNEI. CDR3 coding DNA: TGTGCCAGCAGGAGACAGGGCCTCACAGATACGCAGTATTTT. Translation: CASRRQGLTDTQYF. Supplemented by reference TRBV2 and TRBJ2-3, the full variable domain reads EPEVTQTPSHQVTQMGQEVILRCVPISNHLYFYWYRQILGQKVEFLVSFYNNEISEKSEIFDDQFSVERPDGSNFTLKIRSTKLEDSAMYFCASRRQGLTDTQYFGPGTRLTVL.

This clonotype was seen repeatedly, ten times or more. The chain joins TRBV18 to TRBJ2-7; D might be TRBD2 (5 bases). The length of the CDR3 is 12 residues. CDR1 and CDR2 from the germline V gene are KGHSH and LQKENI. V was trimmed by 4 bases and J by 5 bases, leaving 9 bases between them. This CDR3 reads CASSRGFDEQYF. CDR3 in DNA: TGTGCCAGCTCACGAGGGTTCGACGAGCAGTACTTC.

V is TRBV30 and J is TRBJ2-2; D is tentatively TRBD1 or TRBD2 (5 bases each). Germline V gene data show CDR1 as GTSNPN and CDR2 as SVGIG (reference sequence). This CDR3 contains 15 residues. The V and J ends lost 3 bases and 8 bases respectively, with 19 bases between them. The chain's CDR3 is CAWRIGDLIFGELFF. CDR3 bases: TGTGCCTGGAGAATCGGGGACCTTATCTTTGGGGAGCTGTTTTTT.

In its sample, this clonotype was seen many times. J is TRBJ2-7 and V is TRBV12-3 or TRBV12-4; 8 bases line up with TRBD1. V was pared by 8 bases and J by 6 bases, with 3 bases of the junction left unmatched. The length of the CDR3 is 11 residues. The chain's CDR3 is CASGTGGEQYF. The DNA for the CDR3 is TGTGCCAGCGGAACAGGGGGCGAGCAGTACTTC.

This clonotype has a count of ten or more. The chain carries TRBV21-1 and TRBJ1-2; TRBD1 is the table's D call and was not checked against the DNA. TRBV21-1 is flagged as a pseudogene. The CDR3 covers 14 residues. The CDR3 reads CASSRSGDGYGYTF. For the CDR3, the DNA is TGTGCCAGCAGCAGGTCAGGGGACGGCTATGGCTACACCTTC.

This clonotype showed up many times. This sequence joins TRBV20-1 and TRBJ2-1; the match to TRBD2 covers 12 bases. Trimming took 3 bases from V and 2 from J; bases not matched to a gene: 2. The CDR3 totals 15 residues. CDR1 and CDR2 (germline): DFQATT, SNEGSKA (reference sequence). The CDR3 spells CSASGLAGPYNEQFF. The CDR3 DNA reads TGCAGTGCTAGCGGACTAGCGGGGCCCTACAATGAGCAGTTCTTC.

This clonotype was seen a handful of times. The CDR3 DNA reads TGTGCCAGCACCGGAACCCGGGACAGGGATCTGGTGGACACTGAAGCTTTCTTT. It encodes CASTGTRDRDLVDTEAFF. The V gene is TRBV6-2 or TRBV6-3, the J gene TRBJ1-1, with TRBD1 identical over 9 bases. The V segment lost 7 bases and the J segment 3 bases; nucleotides outside the gene matches: 18. CDR1 MNHEY and CDR2 SVGEGT come from the germline V gene. The CDR3 consists of 18 residues.

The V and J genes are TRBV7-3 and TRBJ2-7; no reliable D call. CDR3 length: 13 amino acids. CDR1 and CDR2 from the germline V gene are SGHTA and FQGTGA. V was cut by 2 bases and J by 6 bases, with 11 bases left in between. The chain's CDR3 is CASSLGGSGEQYF. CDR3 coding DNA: TGTGCCAGCAGCTTAGGTGGTTCCGGCGAGCAGTACTTC.

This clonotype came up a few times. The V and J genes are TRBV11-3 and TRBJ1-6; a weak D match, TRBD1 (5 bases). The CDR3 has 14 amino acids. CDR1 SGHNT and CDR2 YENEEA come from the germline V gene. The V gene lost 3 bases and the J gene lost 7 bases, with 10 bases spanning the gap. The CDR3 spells CASSLGDPNSPLHF. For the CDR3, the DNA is TGTGCCAGCAGCTTGGGGGACCCCAATTCACCCCTCCACTTT.

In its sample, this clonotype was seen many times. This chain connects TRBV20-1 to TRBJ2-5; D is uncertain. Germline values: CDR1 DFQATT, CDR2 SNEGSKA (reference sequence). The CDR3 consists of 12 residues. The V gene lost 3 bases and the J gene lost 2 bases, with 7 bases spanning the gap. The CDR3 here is CSASNAQETQYF. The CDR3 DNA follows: TGCAGTGCTAGCAACGCGCAAGAGACCCAGTACTTC.

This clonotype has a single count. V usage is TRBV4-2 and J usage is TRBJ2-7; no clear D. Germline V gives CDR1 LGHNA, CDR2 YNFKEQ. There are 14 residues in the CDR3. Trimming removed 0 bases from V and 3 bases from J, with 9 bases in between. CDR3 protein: CASSQEMENYEQYF. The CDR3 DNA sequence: TGTGCCAGCAGCCAAGAAATGGAAAACTACGAGCAGTACTTC.

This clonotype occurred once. CDR3 coding DNA: TGCAGTGCCAAACGGGGTTACGAGCAGTACTTC. Its protein product is CSAKRGYEQYF. The V and J genes are TRBV20-1 and TRBJ2-7; weak D call: TRBD2 (5 bases). The germline CDR1 and CDR2 sequences are DFQATT and SNEGSKA (reference sequence). Trimming took 6 bases from V and 4 from J, leaving 10 bases between them. The CDR3 has 11 amino acids.